Listed here is a single T cell receptor beta chain. Its antigen is unidentified. The PCR primers covered 54 TRBV and 13 TRBJ segments. Sequencing was performed with immunoSEQ multiplex PCR; in TCRdb, only in-frame clones are kept and a portion is missing. This table has about 73,000 clones, roughly 77% appearing once. The data are from a study of T cell repertoires and HLA-DP antigens. Looking at the study overall: Alloantigens: one with one groove difference and one with under 11 differences versus self. Average DNA input: around 220 ng for CD137+CD4+ sorts, around 1,200 ng pre-culture.

Study results and limitations: Naive and memory CD4+ cells were analysed together, not apart.

The sequence came from a man between 60 and 70 years old in good health and CMV-seronegative. The sequenced sample consisted of CD4+ T cells from PBMCs.

The CDR3 DNA reads as TGTGCCAGCAGCCAACAAGACAGGGGGCGAGGGACTGAAGCTTTCTTT. Its protein product is CASSQQDRGRGTEAFF. This chain links TRBV4-2 with TRBJ1-1; 10 nucleotides agree with TRBD1. The CDR3 loop spans 16 amino acids. Germline values: CDR1 LGHNA, CDR2 YNFKEQ. Trimming took 2 bases from V and 5 from J; bases not matched to a gene: 8.